The clone carrying this T cell receptor (beta chain) was observed many times. The antigen is not known. The data are from a study of T cells in Graves' hyperthyroidism and ophthalmopathy. Using RNA transcripts as the source, TCR beta CDR3 regions were amplified. RT-PCR in the first round (using the HTBI primer set) targeted the TCR CDR3. TCRdb reprocessed the multiplex PCR reads via MiXCR and lists one record per CDR3 protein. The table includes about 520,000 distinct CDR3 sequences, around 22% detected once. Clinical Activity Scores of at least 3, NOSPECS grades of at least 4 and durations under 3 months characterized ophthalmopathy patients. Study-level points and caveats: Researchers found most expanded thyroid clonotypes above 0.001 in blood as well.

CDR3 size: 15 residues. Germline assignment: CDR1 MNHEY and CDR2 SVGAGI. V lost 2 bases, J lost 2 bases, and 12 bases lay in between. The chain recombines TRBV6-5 with TRBJ1-2; D might be TRBD1 (6 bases). This receptor was taken from a woman in her 30s with Graves' ophthalmopathy. Specimen: blood. The CDR3: CASSYRTEGNYGYTF. The DNA for the CDR3 is TGTGCCAGCAGTTACCGGACAGAAGGGAACTATGGCTACACCTTC.